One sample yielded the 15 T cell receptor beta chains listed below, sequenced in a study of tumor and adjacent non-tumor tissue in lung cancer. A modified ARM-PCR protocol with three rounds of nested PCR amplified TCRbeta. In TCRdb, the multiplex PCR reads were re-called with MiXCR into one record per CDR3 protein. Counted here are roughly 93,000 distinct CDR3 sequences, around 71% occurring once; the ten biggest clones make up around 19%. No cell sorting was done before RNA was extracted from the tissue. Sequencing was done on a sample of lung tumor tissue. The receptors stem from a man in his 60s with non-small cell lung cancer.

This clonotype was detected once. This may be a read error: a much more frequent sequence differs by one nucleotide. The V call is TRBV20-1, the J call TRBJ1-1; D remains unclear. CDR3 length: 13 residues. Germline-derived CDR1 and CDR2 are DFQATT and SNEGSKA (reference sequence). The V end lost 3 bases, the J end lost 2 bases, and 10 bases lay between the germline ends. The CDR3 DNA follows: TGCAGTGCTAGTTGGGGTCCTAACACTGAAGCTTTCTTT. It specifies CSASWGPNTEAFF.

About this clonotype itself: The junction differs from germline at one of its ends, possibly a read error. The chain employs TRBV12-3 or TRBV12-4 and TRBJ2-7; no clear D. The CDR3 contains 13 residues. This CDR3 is CASNTAGSYEQYF. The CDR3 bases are TGTGCCAGCAATACTGCAGGCTCATACGAACAGTACTTC.

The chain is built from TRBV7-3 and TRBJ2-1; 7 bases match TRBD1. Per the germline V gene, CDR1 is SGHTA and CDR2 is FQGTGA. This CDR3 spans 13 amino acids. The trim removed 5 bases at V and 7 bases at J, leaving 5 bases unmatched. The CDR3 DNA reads TGTGCCAGCAGCCTGACAGGGAGTAATGAGCAGTTCTTC. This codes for CASSLTGSNEQFF.

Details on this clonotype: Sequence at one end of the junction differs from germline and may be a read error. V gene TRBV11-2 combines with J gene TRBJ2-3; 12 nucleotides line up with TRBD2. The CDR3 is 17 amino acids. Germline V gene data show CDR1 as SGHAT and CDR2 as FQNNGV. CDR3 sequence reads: CAISLRLAGGPTDMQYF. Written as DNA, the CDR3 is TGTGCCATCAGCTTACGGCTAGCGGGGGGGCCGACAGATATGCAGTATTTT.

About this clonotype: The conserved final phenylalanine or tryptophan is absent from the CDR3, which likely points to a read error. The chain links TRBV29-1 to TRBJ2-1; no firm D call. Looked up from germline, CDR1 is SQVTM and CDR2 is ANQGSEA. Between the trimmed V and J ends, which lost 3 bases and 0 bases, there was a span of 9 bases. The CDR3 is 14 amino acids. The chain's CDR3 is CSVEEWGSYNEQFS. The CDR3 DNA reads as TGCAGCGTTGAGGAATGGGGCTCCTACAATGAGCAGTTCTCC.

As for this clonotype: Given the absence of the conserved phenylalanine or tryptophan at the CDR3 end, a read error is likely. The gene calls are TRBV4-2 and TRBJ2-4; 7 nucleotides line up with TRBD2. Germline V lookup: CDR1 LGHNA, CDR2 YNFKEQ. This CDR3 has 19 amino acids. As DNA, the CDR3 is TGTGCCAGCAACCAAGCGCAGGCTAGCGGATCGTTACCCAAAAACATTCAGTACCTC. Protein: CASNQAQASGSLPKNIQYL.

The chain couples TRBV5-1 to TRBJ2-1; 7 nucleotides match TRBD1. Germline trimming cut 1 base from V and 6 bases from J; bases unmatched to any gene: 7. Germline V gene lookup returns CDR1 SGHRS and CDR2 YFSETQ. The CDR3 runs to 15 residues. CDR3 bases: TGCGCCAGCAGCTTGCTAAGCAGGGGGTCCAATGAGCAGTTCTTC. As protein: CASSLLSRGSNEQFF.

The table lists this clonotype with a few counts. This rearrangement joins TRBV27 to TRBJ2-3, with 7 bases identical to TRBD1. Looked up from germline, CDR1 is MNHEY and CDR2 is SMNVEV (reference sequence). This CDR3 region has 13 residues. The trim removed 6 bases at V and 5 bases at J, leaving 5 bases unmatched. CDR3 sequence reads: CASSEQGQDTQYF. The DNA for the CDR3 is TGTGCCAGCAGCGAACAGGGGCAAGATACGCAGTATTTT.

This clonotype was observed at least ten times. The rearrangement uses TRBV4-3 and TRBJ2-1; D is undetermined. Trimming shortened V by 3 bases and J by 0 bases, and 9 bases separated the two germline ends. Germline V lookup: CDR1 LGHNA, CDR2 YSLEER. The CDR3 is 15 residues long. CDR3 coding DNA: TGCGCCAGCAGCCAGGTCCTGAGCTCCTACAATGAGCAGTTCTTC. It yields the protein CASSQVLSSYNEQFF.

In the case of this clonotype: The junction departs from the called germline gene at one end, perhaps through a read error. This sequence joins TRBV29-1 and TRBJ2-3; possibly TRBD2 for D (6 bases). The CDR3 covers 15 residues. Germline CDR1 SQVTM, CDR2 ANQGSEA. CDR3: CSVEVGDSSTDTQYF. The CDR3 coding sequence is TGTAGCGTTGAAGTGGGGGACTCTAGCACAGATACGCAGTATTTT.

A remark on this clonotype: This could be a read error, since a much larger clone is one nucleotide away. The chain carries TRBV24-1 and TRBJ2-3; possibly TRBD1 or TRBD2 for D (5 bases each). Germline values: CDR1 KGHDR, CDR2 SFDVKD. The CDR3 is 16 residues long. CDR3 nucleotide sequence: TGTTCCACCAGTGATTTGAGGGGTGCTAGCACAGATACGCAGTATTTT. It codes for CSTSDLRGASTDTQYF.

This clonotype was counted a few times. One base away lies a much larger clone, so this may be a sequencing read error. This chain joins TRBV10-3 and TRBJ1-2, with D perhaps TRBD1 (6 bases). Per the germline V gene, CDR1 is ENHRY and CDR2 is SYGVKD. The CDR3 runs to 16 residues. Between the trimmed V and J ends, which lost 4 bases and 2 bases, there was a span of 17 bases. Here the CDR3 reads CAISGSGSGANYGYTF. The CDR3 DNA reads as TGTGCCATCAGTGGGTCGGGATCGGGGGCAAACTATGGCTACACCTTC.

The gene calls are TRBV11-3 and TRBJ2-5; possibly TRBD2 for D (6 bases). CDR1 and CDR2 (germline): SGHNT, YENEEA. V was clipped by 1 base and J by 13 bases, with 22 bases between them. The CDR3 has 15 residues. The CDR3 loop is CASSLVGGGREARYF. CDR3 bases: TGTGCCAGCAGCTTAGTAGGAGGAGGGCGAGAGGCCCGGTACTTC.

Written as DNA, the CDR3 is TGTGCCAGCTTAGCCAGGTTGGATGGCTACACCTTC. Translated, it gives CASLARLDGYTF. J is TRBJ1-2 and V is TRBV11-3; D gene ambiguous. Germline CDR1 and CDR2: SGHNT and YENEEA. V dropped 8 bases and J dropped 6 bases, with 13 bases sitting between them. This CDR3 contains 12 residues. Full variable domain (outside the CDR3, taken from reference TRBV11-3 and TRBJ1-2): EAGVVQSPRYKIIEKKQPVAFWCNPISGHNTLYWYLQNLGQGPELLIRYENEEAVDDSQLPKDRFSAERLKGVDSTLKIQPAELGDSAVYLCASLARLDGYTFGSGTRLTVV.

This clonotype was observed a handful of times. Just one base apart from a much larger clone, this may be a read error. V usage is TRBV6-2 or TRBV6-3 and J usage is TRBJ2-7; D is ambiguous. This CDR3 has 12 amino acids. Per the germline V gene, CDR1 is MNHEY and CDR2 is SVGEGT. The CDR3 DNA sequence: TGTGTCAGCAAGGATACTATCTACGAGCAGTACTTC. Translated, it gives CVSKDTIYEQYF.